The next 21 T cell receptor beta chains were all read from a single sample in a study of T cell changes during pregnancy in multiple sclerosis. The data were produced by immunoSEQ multiplex PCR, yet TCRdb's version contains in-frame clones alone and is incomplete. The top ten hold approximately 9% of the sample, which has 45,000 or so clones, more than 90% seen once. The source material was CD8+ T cells from peripheral blood mononuclear cells, sampled after pregnancy. The receptors were sampled from a female donor with multiple sclerosis, enrolled in a pregnancy study.

This chain uses TRBV7-9 with TRBJ2-7; D possibly corresponds to TRBD2 (6 bases). CDR1 and CDR2 (germline): SEHNR, FQNEAQ (reference sequence). The CDR3 consists of 13 residues. Trimming cost V 3 bases and J 3 bases, with 9 bases left between them. The CDR3 protein is CASSFQGLYEQYF. In DNA form, the CDR3 reads TGTGCCAGCAGCTTTCAGGGACTCTACGAGCAGTACTTC.

The V call is TRBV27, the J call TRBJ1-2; 10 bases match TRBD1. Germline CDR1 MNHEY, CDR2 SMNVEV (reference sequence). J was trimmed by 7 bases and V by 7 bases; bases with no gene match: 3. The CDR3 contains 12 residues. CDR3: CASTTGGFGYTF. In DNA, the CDR3 is TGTGCCAGCACGACAGGGGGCTTTGGCTACACCTTC.

This chain connects TRBV5-1 to TRBJ2-7; 8 nucleotides align to TRBD1. Germline V gene data show CDR1 as SGHRS and CDR2 as YFSETQ. The length of the CDR3 is 15 residues. The trim removed 4 bases at V and 3 bases at J, leaving 9 bases unmatched. DNA of the CDR3: TGCGCCAGCAGCCCTCAGGCAGGGGGCGGCTACGAGCAGTACTTC. Translating it yields CASSPQAGGGYEQYF. The whole variable domain, remainder taken from reference TRBV5-1 and TRBJ2-7, is KAGVTQTPRYLIKTRGQQVTLSCSPISGHRSVSWYQQTPGQGLQFLFEYFSETQRNKGNFPGRFSGRQFSNSRSEMNVSTLELGDSALYLCASSPQAGGGYEQYFGPGTRLTVT.

This clone has a single count. The gene calls are TRBV5-1 and TRBJ1-2; 7 bases agree with TRBD1. CDR3 length equals 12 residues. The germline gives CDR1 SGHRS, CDR2 YFSETQ. V shed 4 bases and J 6 bases; nucleotides not matched to a gene: 3. The CDR3 here is CASSGTADGYTF. The DNA of the CDR3 is TGCGCCAGCAGCGGGACAGCGGATGGCTACACCTTC.

The CDR3 DNA reads TGTGCCAGCAGCTTAGTAGCGGGAGGGATCACAGATACGCAGTATTTT. It codes for CASSLVAGGITDTQYF. The chain uses TRBV7-6 and TRBJ2-3; TRBD2 matches at 11 bases. CDR3 length: 16 amino acids. V dropped 1 base and J dropped 2; count of bases not matched to a gene: 2. Germline V gene sequence: CDR1 SGHVS, CDR2 FNYEAQ.

V usage is TRBV6-5 and J usage is TRBJ2-5; the D gene is possibly TRBD2 (6 bases). In germline, CDR1 is MNHEY, CDR2 SVGAGI. The germline V and J ends were trimmed by 5 bases and 5 bases, with 15 bases remaining between them. The CDR3 sequence is 14 residues long. In DNA, the CDR3 is TGTGCCAGCAGTCCGCCGACGGAGGGGGAGACCCAGTACTTC. It yields the protein CASSPPTEGETQYF.

The genes are TRBV10-3 and TRBJ1-1; 7 nucleotides agree with TRBD1. The J segment lost 4 bases and the V segment lost 7 bases, leaving 3 bases of the junction unmatched. Germline values: CDR1 ENHRY, CDR2 SYGVKD. The CDR3 length is 12 residues. The CDR3 DNA reads as TGTGCCATCATTTCAGGGGGCACTGAAGCTTTCTTT. It encodes CAIISGGTEAFF.

The V gene is TRBV6-6, the J gene TRBJ1-1, with TRBD1 as a possible D gene (5 bases). Germline CDR1 and CDR2: MNHNY and SVGAGI (reference sequence). V was shortened by 6 bases and J by 5 bases, with 16 bases between the two germline ends. The CDR3 extends over 14 amino acids. The CDR3 DNA reads as TGTGCCAGCAGCCCATTGGGGCCCTGGACTGAAGCTTTCTTT. It specifies CASSPLGPWTEAFF.

The chain recombines TRBV6-5 with TRBJ1-2, with 9 bases aligning to TRBD1. Looked up from germline, CDR1 is MNHEY and CDR2 is SVGAGI. This CDR3 region has 15 residues. With 5 bases clipped from V and 4 bases from J, the junction kept 8 bases outside the gene matches. CDR3 DNA sequence: TGTGCCAGCAGTCTGGGGACAGGGATCATCTATGGCTACACCTTC. Translation: CASSLGTGIIYGYTF.

The chain has TRBV4-3 and TRBJ1-2; 8 bases align to TRBD1. Germline V gene data show CDR1 as LGHNA and CDR2 as YSLEER. With 6 bases clipped from V and 10 bases from J, the junction kept 13 bases outside the gene matches. CDR3 length: 14 residues. The CDR3 is CASSLGTTGDDYTF. In DNA form, the CDR3 reads TGCGCCAGCAGTCTGGGGACGACAGGGGATGACTACACCTTC.

The V call is TRBV7-7, the J call TRBJ2-1; the D gene is possibly TRBD2 (6 bases). The CDR3 length is 14 residues. Trimming removed 3 bases at V and 5 bases at J, with 11 bases between. Per germline, CDR1 SSHAT and CDR2 FNYEAQ (reference sequence). In nucleotides, the CDR3 is TGTGCCAGCAGCTTCAATAGCGGCCACAATGAGCAGTTCTTC. It encodes CASSFNSGHNEQFF.

The gene calls are TRBV4-3 and TRBJ2-3; D perhaps matches TRBD2 (6 bases). This CDR3 spans 18 amino acids. Per germline, CDR1 LGHNA and CDR2 YSLEER. Trimming stripped 1 base from V and 6 bases from J, with 23 bases between. The CDR3 reads CASSQGGRVSGVEDTQYF. The CDR3 nucleotides read TGCGCCAGCAGCCAAGGAGGCCGGGTGTCGGGGGTTGAGGATACGCAGTATTTT.

Within the sample, this clone is medium-sized. The chain uses TRBV6-4 and TRBJ2-3, with 10 bases matching TRBD2. The CDR3 consists of 15 residues. Germline V gene data show CDR1 as MRHNA and CDR2 as SNTAGT. With V trimmed by 6 bases and J by 0 bases, 3 bases remained unmatched. This CDR3 reads CASSLAGGSTDTQYF. CDR3 bases: TGTGCCAGCAGCTTAGCGGGAGGTAGCACAGATACGCAGTATTTT.

CDR3 in DNA: TGTGCCACCAGCCGCTCTAATGTGGGGGAGGATGGCTACACCTTC. This sequence encodes CATSRSNVGEDGYTF. The chain joins TRBV10-3 to TRBJ1-2, with D possibly TRBD1 on 5 matching bases. Trimming shortened V by 10 bases and J by 6 bases, and 24 bases separated the two germline ends. This CDR3 contains 15 residues. Germline CDR1 and CDR2: ENHRY and SYGVKD.

The chain has TRBV29-1 and TRBJ2-1; 14 bases align to TRBD2. V shed 3 bases, J shed 10 bases, and the junction held 11 bases outside the gene matches. The CDR3 is 16 amino acids. The germline CDR1 and CDR2 sequences are SQVTM and ANQGSEA. For the CDR3, the DNA is TGCAGCGTTGATGGGACTAGCGGGAGAGGGGTCGGAGAGCAGTTCTTC. Residues: CSVDGTSGRGVGEQFF.

In this sample, this clone turned up once. The chain uses TRBV6-5 and TRBJ1-1; unclear D gene. CDR1 and CDR2 from the germline V gene are MNHEY and SVGAGI. Deletions cut 4 bases from V and 0 bases from J, with 6 bases between. The CDR3 is made up of 13 amino acids. The CDR3 is CASSFSMNTEAFF. The CDR3 nucleotides read TGTGCCAGCAGTTTTTCCATGAACACTGAAGCTTTCTTT.

The chain carries TRBV5-1 and TRBJ1-1; D is unclear. The CDR3 is made up of 15 amino acids. V was trimmed by 0 bases and J by 5 bases, leaving 14 bases between them. CDR1 is SGHRS and CDR2 is YFSETQ in the germline V gene. CDR3 loop: CASSLESPKVTEAFF. The CDR3 DNA reads TGCGCCAGCAGCTTGGAGTCCCCTAAAGTAACTGAAGCTTTCTTT.

The rearrangement joins TRBV9 to TRBJ2-7; 8 bases fit TRBD2. V trimming: 1 base; J trimming: 6 bases; junction bases outside the gene matches: 9. Germline loops: CDR1 SGDLS, CDR2 YYNGEE. This CDR3 spans 15 amino acids. The CDR3 bases are TGTGCCAGCAGCGTATTCGCGGGAGGAGAGCTCGAGCAGTACTTC. Encoded protein: CASSVFAGGELEQYF.

The chain links TRBV6-1 to TRBJ2-1, with 7 nucleotides matching TRBD2. J gave up 14 bases and V 10 bases, and 11 bases lay outside the gene matches. The CDR3 length is 11 residues. Germline CDR1 reads MNHNS; CDR2 reads SASEGT. This CDR3 is CAIASGKREFF. CDR3 coding DNA: TGTGCCATTGCTAGCGGTAAAAGGGAGTTCTTC.

The chain is built from TRBV7-6 and TRBJ2-7, with D perhaps matching TRBD2 (5 bases). Germline CDR1 is SGHVS and CDR2 is FNYEAQ. Trimming stripped 1 base from V and 6 bases from J, with 13 bases between. This CDR3 contains 14 residues. CDR3 sequence reads: CASSLGAGGGEQYF. The CDR3 coding sequence is TGTGCCAGCAGCTTAGGGGCAGGAGGAGGCGAGCAGTACTTC.

This clone was seen more than once but under ten times. The rearrangement uses TRBV29-1 and TRBJ1-2; 8 bases are a match to TRBD1. The CDR3 loop spans 12 amino acids. V lost 8 bases and J lost 2; bases outside the gene matches: 4. Per germline, CDR1 SQVTM and CDR2 ANQGSEA. The CDR3 sequence: CSTRQGNYGYTF. Here the CDR3 DNA reads TGCAGCACTAGACAGGGGAACTATGGCTACACCTTC.